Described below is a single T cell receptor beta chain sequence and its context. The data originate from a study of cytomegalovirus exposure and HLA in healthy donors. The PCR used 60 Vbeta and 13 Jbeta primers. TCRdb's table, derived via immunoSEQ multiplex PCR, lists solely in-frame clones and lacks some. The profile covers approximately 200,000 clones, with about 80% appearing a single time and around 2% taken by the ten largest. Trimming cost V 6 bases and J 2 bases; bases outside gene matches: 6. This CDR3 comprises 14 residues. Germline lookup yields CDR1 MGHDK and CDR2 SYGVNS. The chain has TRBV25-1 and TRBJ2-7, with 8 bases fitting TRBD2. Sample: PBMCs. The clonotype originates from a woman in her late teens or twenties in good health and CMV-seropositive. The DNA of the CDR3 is TGTGCCAGCAGCTTGCGGGGGGCCGCCTACGAGCAGTACTTC. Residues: CASSLRGAAYEQYF.